The clone carrying this T cell receptor beta chain appeared once. Enrolled during active infection, Seattle patients were then followed longitudinally. In the study's own analysis: Scientists estimated how many nucleated cells there were by amplifying reference gene primers. The assay was immunoSEQ multiplex PCR, and TCRdb's table has in-frame clones only and misses some. V, J and clone size reflect that table, while D and trimming were determined from the DNA. The repertoire holds hundreds of thousands of clones, with 88% as singletons. The data are from a study of blood T cell repertoires in COVID-19. Overall study context: PBMCs, B-cell-depleted T cells, or T cells provided the cDNA or gDNA that made up the material.

This CDR3 is 15 amino acids long. Per the germline V gene, CDR1 is SGHRS and CDR2 is YFSETQ. The ends lost 4 bases at V and 4 bases at J; junction bases unmatched: 5. The sequencing sample was made of peripheral blood. The receptor was derived from a woman under 40 with COVID-19, enrolled during active disease. The chain recombines TRBV5-1 with TRBJ1-4; 9 bases match TRBD1. CDR3 DNA: TGCGCCAGCAGCCTGGGGACAGGGTTTAATGAAAAACTGTTTTTT. Translated: CASSLGTGFNEKLFF. Variable domain in full (rest from reference TRBV5-1 and TRBJ1-4): KAGVTQTPRYLIKTRGQQVTLSCSPISGHRSVSWYQQTPGQGLQFLFEYFSETQRNKGNFPGRFSGRQFSNSRSEMNVSTLELGDSALYLCASSLGTGFNEKLFFGSGTQLSVL.